This T cell receptor (beta chain) was obtained from a study of T cell responses to AZD1222 COVID-19 vaccine (dated by TCRdb to the early 2020s). Some background on the complete study: AZD1222 recipients whose second dose came at about 4 weeks and those whose second dose came at about 12 weeks were combined into one group, since spike-specific TCR depth and breadth did not differ between the two schedules. TCR sequencing was performed for about 250 trial participants, of whom about 210 were given two doses of AZD1222 and 26 were given two doses of MenACWY control vaccine. Trial participants were enrolled by age into subgroups of 18-55, 56-69 and 70-plus years, and around 140, 26 and 57 TCR-sequenced participants, respectively, were included in these subgroups.

Study-wide conclusions, independent of this receptor: Spike-specific TCR breadth and depth rose significantly after two AZD1222 doses compared with day 0 and with MenACWY recipients. Participants were mostly white British and included more females than males, and it was suggested by the authors that clonal diversity may have been underestimated. Reportedly, close to half of the unique spike-specific TCRs recognized epitopes lying outside the regions that are mutated in the B.1.351 and B.1.1.7 variants. Because no day 14 peak-response samples were available, the repertoires could be characterized only after the peak T cell response. The 56-69-year group was small, and its depth increase did not reach significance, likely because of low power. Vaccine-associated CD4 TCRs spanned the whole spike protein, with dominant responses in regions 160-218 and 743-854. Conclusions about previously exposed vaccinees are limited because only five to seven AZD1222 recipients were SARS-CoV-2 seropositive at baseline.

Between the V and J ends, shortened by 8 bases and 2 bases respectively, the junction contains 9 bases. From its cysteine to its phenylalanine, the CDR3 spans 12 amino acids. The only DNA kept is the CDR3, 36 bases in frame from the first base. The germline V gene specifies KGHSH as CDR1 and LQKENI as CDR2. The CDR3 regions of human TCRbeta chains were analyzed by immunosequencing. The study's processing was this. TCRs in the repertoires were matched against a reference library of SARS-CoV-2-specific TCRs that had been generated with the MIRA antigen-specificity platform. Breadth was defined as the fraction of unique TCRs that were SARS-CoV-2-associated, and depth was defined as the fraction of total T cells that were SARS-CoV-2-associated. Using the MIRA data, every spike-specific TCR was mapped to the spike region that the TCR reacted to and assigned to either a CD4 or a CD8 class. Log10-transformed breadth and depth values were compared by one-way ANOVA with Sidak's multiple comparisons tests. The clones in this table, taken by TCRdb from immuneACCESS, are in-frame only. Not every clone is retained; where verified, under half of the shortfall comes from an unresolved V gene, and the cause of the rest is unknown. V and J calls and clone size follow that table, whereas D and trimming were derived from the DNA. The sample yields about 130,000 clones; approximately 83% were counted once. 1.5% to 2% of the sample belongs to the ten largest clones.

Worth noting for this clone: Its binding antigen is unknown. Nothing much larger sits one base from this clone, and base qualities are not available.

What the time point label conveys for this sample: baseline before first vaccination. The vaccinee samples were drawn from two UK trials, COV001 and COV002, one of which was a single-blind randomized controlled phase 2/3 trial testing AZD1222 (ChAdOx1 nCoV-19) in healthy adults. For TCRbeta chain sequencing, PBMC samples from trial participants were taken at day 0 and at day 28 after the second dose. This sequence uses TRBV18 and TRBJ1-1, with no confident D gene call. The sequence was collected from an adult in good health. The sequences come from peripheral blood, collected on day 0 of AZD1222 vaccination. The CDR3 loop reads CASQQVNTEAFF. The nucleotide sequence reads TGTGCCAGCCAGCAGGTAAACACTGAAGCTTTCTTT.